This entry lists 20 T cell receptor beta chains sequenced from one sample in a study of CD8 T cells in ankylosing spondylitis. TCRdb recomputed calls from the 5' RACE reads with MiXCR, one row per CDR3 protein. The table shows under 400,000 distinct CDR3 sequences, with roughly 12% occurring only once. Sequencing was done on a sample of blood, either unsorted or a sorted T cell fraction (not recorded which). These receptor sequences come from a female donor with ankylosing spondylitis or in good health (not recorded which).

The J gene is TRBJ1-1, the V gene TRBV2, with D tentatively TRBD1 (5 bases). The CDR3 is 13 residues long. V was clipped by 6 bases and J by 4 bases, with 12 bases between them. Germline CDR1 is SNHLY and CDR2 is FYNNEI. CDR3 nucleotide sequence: TGTGCCAGCAGGGGGGACTTTGGCACTGAAGCTTTCTTT. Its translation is CASRGDFGTEAFF.

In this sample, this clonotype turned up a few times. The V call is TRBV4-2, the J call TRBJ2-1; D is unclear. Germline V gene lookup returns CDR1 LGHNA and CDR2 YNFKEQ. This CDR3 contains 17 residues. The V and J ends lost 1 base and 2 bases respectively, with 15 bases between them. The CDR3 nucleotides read TGTGCCAGCAGCCAAGTTGCTTCCGGGCCCCCCTACAATGAGCAGTTCTTC. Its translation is CASSQVASGPPYNEQFF.

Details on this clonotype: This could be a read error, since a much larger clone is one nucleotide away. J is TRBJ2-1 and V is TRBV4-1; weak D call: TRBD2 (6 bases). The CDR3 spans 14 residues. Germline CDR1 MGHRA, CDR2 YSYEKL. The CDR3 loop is CASSQEGLYNGQFF. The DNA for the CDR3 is TGCGCCAGCAGCCAAGAGGGACTGTACAATGGGCAGTTCTTC.

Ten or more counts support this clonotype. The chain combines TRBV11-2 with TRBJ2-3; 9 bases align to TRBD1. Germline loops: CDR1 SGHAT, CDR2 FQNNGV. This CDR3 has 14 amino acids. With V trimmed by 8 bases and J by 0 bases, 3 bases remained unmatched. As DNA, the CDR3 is TGTGCCAGCCTGGGACAGGGAAGCACAGATACGCAGTATTTT. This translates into CASLGQGSTDTQYF.

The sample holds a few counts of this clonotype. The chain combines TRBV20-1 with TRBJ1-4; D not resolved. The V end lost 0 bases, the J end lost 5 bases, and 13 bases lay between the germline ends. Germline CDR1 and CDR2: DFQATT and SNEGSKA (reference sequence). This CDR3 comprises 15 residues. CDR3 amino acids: CSARENEGRNEKLFF. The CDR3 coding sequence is TGCAGTGCTAGAGAGAACGAGGGAAGGAATGAAAAACTGTTTTTT.

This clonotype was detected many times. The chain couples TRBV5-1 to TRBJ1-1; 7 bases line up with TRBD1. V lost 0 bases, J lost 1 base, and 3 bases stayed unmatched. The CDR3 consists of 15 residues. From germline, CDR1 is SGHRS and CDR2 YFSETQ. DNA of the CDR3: TGCGCCAGCAGCTTGGTGACAGGGAGGAACACTGAAGCTTTCTTT. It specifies CASSLVTGRNTEAFF.

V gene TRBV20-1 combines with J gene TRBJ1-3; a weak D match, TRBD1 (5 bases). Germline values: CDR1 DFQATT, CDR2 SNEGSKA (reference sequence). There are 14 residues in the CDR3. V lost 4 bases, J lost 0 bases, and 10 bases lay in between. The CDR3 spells CSATQGSSGNTIYF. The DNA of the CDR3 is TGCAGTGCTACCCAGGGTTCCTCTGGAAACACCATATATTTT.

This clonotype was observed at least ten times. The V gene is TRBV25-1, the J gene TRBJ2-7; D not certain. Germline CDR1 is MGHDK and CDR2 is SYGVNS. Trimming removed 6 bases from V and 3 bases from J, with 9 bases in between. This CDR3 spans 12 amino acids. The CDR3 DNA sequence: TGTGCCAGCAGCCCTCATAGCTACGAGCAGTACTTC. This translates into CASSPHSYEQYF.

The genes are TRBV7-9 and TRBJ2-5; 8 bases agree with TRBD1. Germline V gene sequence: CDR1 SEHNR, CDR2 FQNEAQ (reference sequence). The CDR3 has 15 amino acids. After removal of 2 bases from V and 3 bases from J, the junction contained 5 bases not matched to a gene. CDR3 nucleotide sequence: TGTGCCAGCAGCTTACGGATGACAGGGGAAGAGACCCAGTACTTC. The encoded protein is CASSLRMTGEETQYF.

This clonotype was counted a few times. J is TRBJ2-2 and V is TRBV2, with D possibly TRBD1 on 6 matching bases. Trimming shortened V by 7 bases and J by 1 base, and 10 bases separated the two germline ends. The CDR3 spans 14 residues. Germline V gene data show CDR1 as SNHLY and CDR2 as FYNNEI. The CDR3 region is CASILDRNTGELFF. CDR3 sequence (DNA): TGTGCCAGCATATTGGACAGGAACACCGGGGAGCTGTTTTTT.

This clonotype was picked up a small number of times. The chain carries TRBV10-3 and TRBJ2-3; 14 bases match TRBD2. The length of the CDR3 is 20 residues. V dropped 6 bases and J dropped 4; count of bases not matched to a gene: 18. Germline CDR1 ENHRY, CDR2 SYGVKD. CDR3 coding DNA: TGTGCCATCAGGAGGGCCCTAGCCGGGACTAGCGGGGGTCTCGCAGATACGCAGTATTTT. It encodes CAIRRALAGTSGGLADTQYF.

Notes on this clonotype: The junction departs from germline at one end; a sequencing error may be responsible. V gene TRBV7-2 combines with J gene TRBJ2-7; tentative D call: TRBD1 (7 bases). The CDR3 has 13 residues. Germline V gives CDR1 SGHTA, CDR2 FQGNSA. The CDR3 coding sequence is TGTGCCAGCAGCTTATCAGGGGGGCCCGAGCAGTCCTTC. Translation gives CASSLSGGPEQSF.

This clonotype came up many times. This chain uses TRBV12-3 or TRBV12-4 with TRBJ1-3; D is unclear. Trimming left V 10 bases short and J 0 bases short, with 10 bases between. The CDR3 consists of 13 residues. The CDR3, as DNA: TGTGCCACCCGACAAGACTCTGGAAACACCATATATTTT. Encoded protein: CATRQDSGNTIYF.

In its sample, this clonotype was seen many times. CDR3 DNA sequence: TGTGCCAGCAGCTTAGTGTGGAGGTCCTTAAGCTCCTACAATGAGCAGTTCTTC. It specifies CASSLVWRSLSSYNEQFF. The chain combines TRBV11-2 with TRBJ2-1, with D possibly being TRBD2 (5 bases). Germline-derived CDR1 and CDR2 are SGHAT and FQNNGV. V lost 1 base and J lost 0, with 16 bases in between. This CDR3 has 18 amino acids.

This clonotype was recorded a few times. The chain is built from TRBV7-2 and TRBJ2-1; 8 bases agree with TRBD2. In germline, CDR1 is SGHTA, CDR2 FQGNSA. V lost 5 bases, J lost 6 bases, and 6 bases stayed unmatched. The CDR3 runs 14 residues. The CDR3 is CASSPGTSVNEQFF. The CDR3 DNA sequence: TGTGCCAGCAGCCCCGGGACTAGTGTCAATGAGCAGTTCTTC.

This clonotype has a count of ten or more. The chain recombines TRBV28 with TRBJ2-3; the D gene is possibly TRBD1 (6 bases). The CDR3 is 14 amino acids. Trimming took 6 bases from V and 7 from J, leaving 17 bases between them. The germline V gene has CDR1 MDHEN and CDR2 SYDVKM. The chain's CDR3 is CASSPTRGANTQYF. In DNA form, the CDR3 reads TGTGCCAGCAGCCCTACCAGGGGCGCGAATACGCAGTATTTT.

The CDR3 coding sequence is TGCAGTGCTAGAGCGGTTGAGGGATTGAACACTGAAGCTTTCTTT. Protein product: CSARAVEGLNTEAFF. This sequence joins TRBV20-1 and TRBJ1-1; no clear D. Germline CDR1 DFQATT, CDR2 SNEGSKA (reference sequence). This CDR3 is built from 15 residues. Trimming shortened V by 1 base and J by 0 bases, and 12 bases separated the two germline ends.

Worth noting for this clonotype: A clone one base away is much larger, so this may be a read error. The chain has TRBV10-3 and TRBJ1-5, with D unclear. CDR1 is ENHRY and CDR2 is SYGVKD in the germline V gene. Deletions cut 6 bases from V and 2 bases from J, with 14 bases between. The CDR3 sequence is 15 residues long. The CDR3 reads CAISSSVLGNQPQHF. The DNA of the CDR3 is TGTGCCATCAGCTCGAGTGTTCTGGGCAATCAGCCCCAGCATTTT.

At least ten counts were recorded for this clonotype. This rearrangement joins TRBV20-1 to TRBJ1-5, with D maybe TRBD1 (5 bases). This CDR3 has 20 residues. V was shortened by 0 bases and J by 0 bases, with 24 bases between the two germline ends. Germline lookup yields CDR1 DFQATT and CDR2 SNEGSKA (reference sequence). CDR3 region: CSARDDGASTGLNSNQPQHF. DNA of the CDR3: TGCAGTGCTAGAGATGATGGGGCCTCCACCGGGCTCAATAGCAATCAGCCCCAGCATTTT.

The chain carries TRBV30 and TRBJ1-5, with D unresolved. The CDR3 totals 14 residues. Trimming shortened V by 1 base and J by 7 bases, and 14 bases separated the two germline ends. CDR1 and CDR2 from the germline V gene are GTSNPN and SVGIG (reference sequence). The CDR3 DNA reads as TGTGCCTGGAGTGGGGTGTGGGGTCAACAGCCCCAGCATTTT. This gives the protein CAWSGVWGQQPQHF.